These 10 T cell receptor beta chains were all obtained from the same sample, sequenced in a study of blood T cells in healthy people across ages. Primed by a sample-barcoded 5' primer and a J-beta primer mix, a second PCR proceeded for about 6 to 11 cycles. One entry per CDR3 protein, called by TCRdb with MiXCR from the 5' RACE reads. The top ten hold approximately 23% of the sample, which has almost 800,000 distinct CDR3 sequences, 58% seen once. The sample was blood. Receptors originate from a man aged 30 to 39 in good health.

The J gene is TRBJ2-6, the V gene TRBV9; D not resolved. V was trimmed by 0 bases and J by 0 bases, leaving 10 bases between them. Germline V gene lookup returns CDR1 SGDLS and CDR2 YYNGEE. The CDR3 consists of 17 residues. CDR3: CASSVEASPSGANVLTF. The CDR3 DNA follows: TGTGCCAGCAGCGTAGAGGCTTCTCCCTCTGGGGCCAACGTCCTGACTTTC.

This clonotype has a handful of counts. The chain combines TRBV27 with TRBJ1-1, with a tentative D call TRBD1 (5 bases). The CDR3 runs 15 residues. Germline lookup yields CDR1 MNHEY and CDR2 SMNVEV (reference sequence). V lost 5 bases and J 2 bases, leaving 15 bases between the germline ends. The DNA of the CDR3 is TGTGCCAGCAGTCCCACCCGTAGGGGAAACACTGAAGCTTTCTTT. This sequence encodes CASSPTRRGNTEAFF.

The V call is TRBV20-1, the J call TRBJ2-1, with 8 bases identical to TRBD2. The trim removed 4 bases at V and 2 bases at J, leaving 13 bases unmatched. CDR3 length: 17 amino acids. Germline V lookup: CDR1 DFQATT, CDR2 SNEGSKA (reference sequence). The CDR3 loop is CSATPRVAGGPYNEQFF. The CDR3 coding sequence is TGCAGTGCTACCCCTAGGGTCGCGGGGGGTCCCTACAATGAGCAGTTCTTC.

The J gene is TRBJ2-7, the V gene TRBV29-1; D gene unclear. Between the trimmed V and J ends, which lost 7 bases and 0 bases, there was a span of 10 bases. The CDR3 sequence is 12 residues long. Germline assignment: CDR1 SQVTM and CDR2 ANQGSEA. Here the CDR3 reads CSAATSSYEQYF. The CDR3 DNA sequence: TGCAGCGCTGCTACCAGCTCCTACGAGCAGTACTTC.

J is TRBJ1-5 and V is TRBV5-5, with 7 bases aligning to TRBD1. CDR3 size: 14 residues. Germline-derived CDR1 and CDR2 are SGHKS and YYEKEE (reference sequence). V gave up 0 bases and J gave up 4 bases; unmatched junction bases: 1. The CDR3 sequence is CASSLETGNQPQHF. In nucleotides, the CDR3 is TGTGCCAGCAGCTTGGAGACAGGGAATCAGCCCCAGCATTTT.

V gene TRBV7-2 combines with J gene TRBJ2-3; tentatively, D is TRBD2 (6 bases). Germline V gene data show CDR1 as SGHTA and CDR2 as FQGNSA. Trimming removed 4 bases at V and 1 base at J, with 12 bases between. The CDR3 totals 15 residues. CDR3 sequence: CASSSGVGGTDTQYF. In DNA, the CDR3 is TGTGCCAGCAGCTCGGGGGTAGGAGGCACAGATACGCAGTATTTT.

The genes are TRBV6-6 and TRBJ2-3; D possibly corresponds to TRBD1 (6 bases). CDR3 length: 15 amino acids. Germline V gene data show CDR1 as MNHNY and CDR2 as SVGAGI (reference sequence). V lost 7 bases and J 2 bases, leaving 16 bases between the germline ends. The CDR3, as DNA: TGTGCCAGCAAGAAGCAGGGGTGGGTCACAGATACGCAGTATTTT. This gives the protein CASKKQGWVTDTQYF.

The DNA for the CDR3 is TGCGCCAGCAGCCAAGAAATCCGGGAGAGCAATGAGCAGTTCTTC. This codes for CASSQEIRESNEQFF. This rearrangement joins TRBV4-3 to TRBJ2-1, with D possibly being TRBD2 (6 bases). This CDR3 has 15 amino acids. Germline V gene lookup returns CDR1 LGHNA and CDR2 YSLEER. V was shortened by 0 bases and J by 6 bases, with 12 bases between the two germline ends.

This sequence joins TRBV29-1 and TRBJ1-2, with D possibly matching TRBD1 (6 bases). V dropped 7 bases and J dropped 0 bases, with 9 bases sitting between them. Germline V gene lookup returns CDR1 SQVTM and CDR2 ANQGSEA. The CDR3 sequence is 12 residues long. The DNA for the CDR3 is TGCAGCGGGACAGAGACTAACTATGGCTACACCTTC. It translates to CSGTETNYGYTF.

The table lists this clonotype with a few counts. The V gene is TRBV29-1, the J gene TRBJ1-1; D gene unclear. Per the germline V gene, CDR1 is SQVTM and CDR2 is ANQGSEA. The germline V and J ends were trimmed by 7 bases and 8 bases, with 14 bases remaining between them. CDR3 length: 11 amino acids. DNA for the CDR3: TGCAGCGCGACGGACCCTGGCGAAGCTTTCTTT. It is translated as CSATDPGEAFF.